Listed here are 31 T cell receptor beta chains from one sample, sequenced in a study of identifying expanded T cells in peripheral blood. The repertoire was sequenced with immunoSEQ multiplex PCR; TCRdb's copy has only in-frame clones and lacks some. The repertoire holds some 97,000 clones, approximately 89% seen once, with more than 5.5% in the top ten. Sequenced sample: blood. The receptors here all came from a person aged 18 to 70 in good health.

The chain uses TRBV15 and TRBJ2-7, with TRBD2 matching 8 bases. This CDR3 region has 15 residues. Germline CDR1 is LNHNV and CDR2 is YYDKDF (reference sequence). V trimming: 4 bases; J trimming: 0 bases; junction bases outside the gene matches: 5. The CDR3 is CATSKLSGDSYEQYF. The DNA of the CDR3 is TGTGCCACCAGCAAGCTTAGCGGGGACTCCTACGAGCAGTACTTC.

The chain couples TRBV19 to TRBJ2-7; 7 bases fit TRBD1. Trimming removed 3 bases from V and 1 base from J; junction bases left unmatched: 12. The germline gives CDR1 LNHDA, CDR2 SQIVND (reference sequence). This CDR3 has 17 residues. The CDR3 coding sequence is TGTGCCAGTAGTATGGGAAGAGGGGGCAGCCGGTCCTACGAGCAGTACTTC. This encodes CASSMGRGGSRSYEQYF.

The chain has TRBV5-1 and TRBJ2-1, with a possible D match to TRBD1 (6 bases). The V and J ends lost 2 bases and 8 bases respectively, with 20 bases between them. Germline values: CDR1 SGHRS, CDR2 YFSETQ. The CDR3 consists of 16 residues. DNA for the CDR3: TGCGCCAGCAGCTTAGGGCCAGGGGCAGGTGGGTATGAGCAGTTCTTC. Its protein is CASSLGPGAGGYEQFF.

V and J are TRBV19 and TRBJ2-7; D is uncertain. V was shortened by 4 bases and J by 7 bases, with 11 bases between the two germline ends. The CDR3 runs 12 residues. In germline, CDR1 is LNHDA, CDR2 SQIVND (reference sequence). The CDR3 here is CASSTSSREQYF. The CDR3 region has the DNA TGTGCCAGTAGTACCTCGAGTAGGGAGCAGTACTTC.

The rearrangement joins TRBV5-5 to TRBJ2-6, with TRBD1 as a possible D gene (6 bases). In germline, CDR1 is SGHKS, CDR2 YYEKEE (reference sequence). The CDR3 extends over 17 amino acids. Trimming removed 5 bases from V and 0 bases from J, with 15 bases in between. The CDR3 nucleotides are TGTGCCAGCAGAGGGACCTGGGGGCCCTCTGGGGCCAACGTCCTGACTTTC. This translates into CASRGTWGPSGANVLTF.

This clone was seen only once. The rearrangement links TRBV19 to TRBJ1-2, with TRBD1 matching over 9 bases. The V gene's germline CDR1 is LNHDA and CDR2 SQIVND (reference sequence). The CDR3 is 16 residues long. The ends lost 5 bases at V and 2 bases at J; junction bases unmatched: 9. CDR3 bases: TGTGCCAGTAGTCCCGGGACAGGGAAGAAAAACTATGGCTACACCTTC. As protein: CASSPGTGKKNYGYTF.

This clone was counted a single time. The CDR3 nucleotides are TGCGCCAGCAGCCCGACGGACCGCTATGGCTACACCTTC. Translated: CASSPTDRYGYTF. The chain has TRBV5-1 and TRBJ1-2, with D unresolved. CDR1 is SGHRS and CDR2 is YFSETQ in the germline V gene. The CDR3 extends over 13 amino acids. Trimming took 4 bases from V and 4 from J, leaving 11 bases between them.

The chain links TRBV18 to TRBJ2-3; a weak D match, TRBD1 (5 bases). Trimming stripped 5 bases from V and 9 bases from J, with 12 bases between. Per germline, CDR1 KGHSH and CDR2 LQKENI. This CDR3 is 12 amino acids long. CDR3 in amino acids: CASSDSAGTQYF. CDR3 coding DNA: TGTGCCAGCTCAGACAGTGCAGGGACGCAGTATTTT.

The gene calls are TRBV7-2 and TRBJ2-1, with TRBD1 matching 8 bases. Germline V gene sequence: CDR1 SGHTA, CDR2 FQGNSA. This CDR3 has 16 amino acids. J gave up 0 bases and V 5 bases, and 6 bases lay outside the gene matches. The CDR3, as DNA: TGTGCCAGCAGCCCGCGGACAGGGAGCTCCTACAATGAGCAGTTCTTC. Translation gives CASSPRTGSSYNEQFF.

The chain links TRBV10-2 to TRBJ1-2; tentatively, D is TRBD1 (5 bases). The CDR3 is 17 residues long. V was trimmed by 6 bases and J by 0 bases, leaving 20 bases between them. CDR1 and CDR2 (germline): WSHSY, SAAADI. CDR3 bases: TGCGCCAGCAGCGTGTCGGCAGGGTACCCACCTAACTATGGCTACACCTTC. It codes for CASSVSAGYPPNYGYTF.

The rearrangement joins TRBV6-5 to TRBJ1-1; no reliable D call. Per germline, CDR1 MNHEY and CDR2 SVGAGI. The CDR3 is made up of 14 amino acids. Trimming stripped 7 bases from V and 4 bases from J, with 16 bases between. The CDR3 here is CASTITSGRTEAFF. Here the CDR3 DNA reads TGTGCCAGCACCATTACCAGTGGACGCACTGAAGCTTTCTTT.

The genes are TRBV14 and TRBJ1-1; D ambiguous. Germline CDR1 reads SGHDN; CDR2 reads FVKESK. V lost 2 bases, J lost 7 bases, and 14 bases lay in between. This CDR3 spans 14 amino acids. Here the CDR3 reads CASSQSRAAIEAFF. The CDR3 nucleotides read TGTGCCAGCAGCCAATCCAGAGCGGCGATTGAAGCTTTCTTT.

The sample holds a few counts of this clone. The genes are TRBV18 and TRBJ1-4; perhaps TRBD1 as D (6 bases). CDR1 and CDR2 (germline): KGHSH, LQKENI. V was cut by 2 bases and J by 8 bases, with 15 bases left in between. CDR3 length equals 15 residues. This chain's CDR3 is CASSPVTGLGEKLFF. The DNA for the CDR3 is TGTGCCAGCTCACCAGTGACAGGCCTTGGGGAAAAACTGTTTTTT.

V usage is TRBV5-6 and J usage is TRBJ1-2; TRBD1 is a possible D gene (6 bases). Germline lookup yields CDR1 SGHDT and CDR2 YYEEEE. V was trimmed by 2 bases and J by 8 bases, leaving 22 bases between them. The CDR3 totals 16 residues. The DNA for the CDR3 is TGTGCCAGCAGCTTCCCACTCGTGGGGGGGGCGCGCGGCTACACCTTC. This gives the protein CASSFPLVGGARGYTF.

This clone came up once. The chain couples TRBV7-6 to TRBJ2-7, with TRBD1 as a possible D gene (6 bases). The CDR3 runs 17 residues. The germline V and J ends were trimmed by 5 bases and 0 bases, with 20 bases remaining between them. The germline CDR1 and CDR2 sequences are SGHVS and FNYEAQ. The CDR3 reads CASSPFGGQLNSYEQYF. The CDR3 DNA reads as TGTGCCAGCAGCCCCTTTGGAGGACAGTTAAACTCCTACGAGCAGTACTTC.

This chain uses TRBV28 with TRBJ2-1; D call uncertain. This CDR3 region has 15 residues. Trimming removed 3 bases from V and 0 bases from J, with 9 bases in between. Germline CDR1 and CDR2: MDHEN and SYDVKM. In DNA form, the CDR3 reads TGTGCCAGCAGTTTGGGCCGGAGCTCCTACAATGAGCAGTTCTTC. It yields the protein CASSLGRSSYNEQFF. Drawing the rest from reference TRBV28 and TRBJ2-1, the complete variable domain is DVKVTQSSRYLVKRTGEKVFLECVQDMDHENMFWYRQDPGLGLRLIYFSYDVKMKEKGDIPEGYSVSREKKERFSLILESASTNQTSMYLCASSLGRSSYNEQFFGPGTRLTVL.

The CDR3 DNA is TGTGCCAGCAGCCAAGAGGTACAGGATAATTCACCCCTCCACTTT. Encoded protein: CASSQEVQDNSPLHF. This sequence joins TRBV4-2 and TRBJ1-6; a possible D gene is TRBD1 (5 bases). The CDR3 runs to 15 residues. Germline-derived CDR1 and CDR2 are LGHNA and YNFKEQ. The V gene lost 0 bases and the J gene lost 5 bases, with 8 bases spanning the gap.

This rearrangement joins TRBV7-9 to TRBJ2-3; D perhaps matches TRBD2 (7 bases). The CDR3 is made up of 15 amino acids. V dropped 5 bases and J dropped 6 bases, with 18 bases sitting between them. Germline CDR1 is SEHNR and CDR2 is FQNEAQ (reference sequence). The CDR3 here is CASSPKGGGWDTQYF. The CDR3 coding sequence is TGTGCCAGCAGCCCTAAAGGGGGGGGATGGGATACGCAGTATTTT.

The V call is TRBV29-1, the J call TRBJ2-5; TRBD2 might be the D (6 bases). Germline V gene lookup returns CDR1 SQVTM and CDR2 ANQGSEA. The CDR3 runs 13 residues. Trimming took 8 bases from V and 5 from J, leaving 18 bases between them. The CDR3 sequence is CSTVEGKGETQYF. In DNA, the CDR3 is TGCAGCACGGTGGAGGGGAAGGGGGAGACCCAGTACTTC.

This clone was seen a single time. The CDR3 sequence: CASSGRTGPYGYTF. CDR3 DNA sequence: TGTGCCAGCAGCGGACGGACAGGCCCCTATGGCTACACCTTC. The chain carries TRBV14 and TRBJ1-2; 7 bases are a match to TRBD1. Germline V gene lookup returns CDR1 SGHDN and CDR2 FVKESK. Losses at the gene ends were 5 bases for V and 4 bases for J; bases not matched to a gene: 7. The CDR3 covers 14 residues.

J is TRBJ1-3 and V is TRBV18; TRBD1 matches at 9 bases. J gave up 8 bases and V 1 base, and 3 bases lay outside the gene matches. From germline, CDR1 is KGHSH and CDR2 LQKENI. CDR3 size: 14 residues. The CDR3 reads CASSPRTGADTIYF. The CDR3 DNA follows: TGTGCCAGCTCACCACGGACAGGGGCGGACACCATATATTTT.

V and J are TRBV18 and TRBJ1-5; D may be TRBD1 (5 bases). The CDR3 consists of 14 residues. Trimming pared 3 bases from V and 6 bases from J, leaving 12 bases between. CDR1 KGHSH and CDR2 LQKENI come from the germline V gene. This CDR3 reads CASSPGTAGQPQHF. CDR3 sequence (DNA): TGTGCCAGCTCACCCGGGACCGCGGGTCAGCCCCAGCATTTT.

The chain joins TRBV5-1 to TRBJ2-2, with unresolved D. Per germline, CDR1 SGHRS and CDR2 YFSETQ. The CDR3 spans 14 residues. Trimming stripped 0 bases from V and 4 bases from J, with 7 bases between. CDR3: CASSLGTSTGELFF. The CDR3 DNA reads as TGCGCCAGCAGCTTGGGGACGAGCACCGGGGAGCTGTTTTTT.

This clone was seen only once. The chain joins TRBV29-1 to TRBJ1-4; D remains ambiguous. V was cut by 4 bases and J by 5 bases, with 8 bases left in between. In germline, CDR1 is SQVTM, CDR2 ANQGSEA. This CDR3 has 12 amino acids. The DNA for the CDR3 is TGCAGCGTTGGAAGGCAGAATGAAAAACTGTTTTTT. Its protein is CSVGRQNEKLFF.

V gene TRBV15 combines with J gene TRBJ1-1; D unresolved. The CDR3 is made up of 13 amino acids. Germline V gene sequence: CDR1 LNHNV, CDR2 YYDKDF (reference sequence). Trimming shortened V by 2 bases and J by 0 bases, and 4 bases separated the two germline ends. The CDR3 DNA reads as TGTGCCACCAGCAGACAGATGAACACTGAAGCTTTCTTT. Translating gives CATSRQMNTEAFF.

This rearrangement joins TRBV7-9 to TRBJ1-5; 7 bases match TRBD1. Trimming at V came to 5 bases and at J to 4 bases, leaving 8 bases not matched to a gene. From germline, CDR1 is SEHNR and CDR2 FQNEAQ (reference sequence). This CDR3 is built from 15 residues. CDR3 sequence (DNA): TGTGCCAGCAGCCCCTCCACAGGGGAAAATCAGCCCCAGCATTTT. Protein product: CASSPSTGENQPQHF.

V and J are TRBV6-6 and TRBJ1-1, with D perhaps TRBD1 (6 bases). CDR1 and CDR2 from the germline V gene are MNHNY and SVGAGI (reference sequence). The CDR3 is made up of 15 amino acids. V gave up 5 bases and J gave up 6 bases, with 19 bases separating them. CDR3 residues: CASSARDNGLPEAFF. The CDR3 DNA sequence: TGTGCCAGCAGTGCCCGGGACAATGGGCTTCCTGAAGCTTTCTTT.

This clone appeared a few times. The rearrangement uses TRBV7-9 and TRBJ1-2; weak D call: TRBD1 (6 bases). Germline lookup yields CDR1 SEHNR and CDR2 FQNEAQ (reference sequence). V lost 5 bases and J lost 7, with 20 bases in between. The CDR3 is made up of 15 amino acids. CDR3 loop: CASSLKGGTPGGYTF. CDR3 nucleotides: TGTGCCAGCAGCCTGAAAGGGGGTACCCCCGGTGGCTACACCTTC. The variable domain in full, completed from reference TRBV7-9 and TRBJ1-2, reads DTGVSQNPRHKITKRGQNVTFRCDPISEHNRLYWYRQTLGQGPEFLTYFQNEAQLEKSRLLSDRFSAERPKGSFSTLEIQRTEQGDSAMYLCASSLKGGTPGGYTFGSGTRLTVV.

The gene calls are TRBV27 and TRBJ2-1, with D hard to call. CDR3 length: 13 residues. The germline V gene has CDR1 MNHEY and CDR2 SMNVEV (reference sequence). V shed 6 bases and J shed 0 bases, with 6 bases lying between them. This CDR3 is CASRASSYNEQFF. Here the CDR3 DNA reads TGTGCCAGCAGGGCGAGCTCCTACAATGAGCAGTTCTTC.

The chain carries TRBV6-5 and TRBJ2-1; the match to TRBD2 covers 9 bases. V lost 6 bases and J lost 11; bases outside the gene matches: 5. From germline, CDR1 is MNHEY and CDR2 SVGAGI. This CDR3 has 12 amino acids. Here the CDR3 DNA reads TGTGCCAGCAGGGGTAGCGGGGGTAAGCAGTTCTTC. Its protein product is CASRGSGGKQFF.

The V and J genes are TRBV4-2 and TRBJ2-5; D perhaps matches TRBD2 (7 bases). Trimming removed 4 bases at V and 4 bases at J, with 13 bases between. This CDR3 comprises 14 residues. Germline values: CDR1 LGHNA, CDR2 YNFKEQ. CDR3 protein: CASSPDRGAETQYF. The CDR3 DNA is TGTGCCAGCAGCCCTGACCGGGGGGCAGAGACCCAGTACTTC.